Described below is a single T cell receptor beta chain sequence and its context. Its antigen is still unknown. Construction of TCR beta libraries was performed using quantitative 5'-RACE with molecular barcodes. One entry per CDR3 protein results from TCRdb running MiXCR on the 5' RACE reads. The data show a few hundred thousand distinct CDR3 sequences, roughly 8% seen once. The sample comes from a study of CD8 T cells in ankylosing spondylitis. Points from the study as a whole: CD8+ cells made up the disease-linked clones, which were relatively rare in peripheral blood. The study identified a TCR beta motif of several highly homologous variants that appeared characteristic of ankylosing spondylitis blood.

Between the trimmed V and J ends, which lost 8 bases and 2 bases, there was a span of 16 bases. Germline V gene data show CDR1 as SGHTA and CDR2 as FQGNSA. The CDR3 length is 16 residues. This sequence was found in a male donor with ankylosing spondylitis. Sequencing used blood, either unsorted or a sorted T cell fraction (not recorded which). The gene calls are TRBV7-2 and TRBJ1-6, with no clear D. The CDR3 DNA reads TGTGCCAGCGGATCGACCGCTCGACCCTATAATTCACCCCTCCACTTT. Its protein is CASGSTARPYNSPLHF.